This T cell receptor beta chain was retrieved from a study of blood T cell repertoires in COVID-19. Study details: Acute and convalescent COVID-19 samples came from the United States, Italy and Spain.

In the authors' methods: Scientists estimated how many nucleated cells there were by amplifying reference gene primers. Only in-frame clones appear in the TCRdb table, and some are missing; sequencing was by immunoSEQ multiplex PCR. V and J calls and clone size are as listed in that table; D and trimming were resolved from the DNA. The sample lists some 200,000 clones; around four fifths were seen once. CDR3 length: 12 residues. V was cut by 4 bases and J by 6 bases, with 12 bases left in between. Germline assignment: CDR1 GTSNPN and CDR2 SVGIG (reference sequence). The specimen was peripheral blood. The sequence was collected from a woman in her 40s with acute or convalescent COVID-19. The V and J genes are TRBV30 and TRBJ1-1, with D tentatively TRBD1 (6 bases). CDR3 nucleotide sequence: TGTGCCTGGATCCCGACAGGTCCTGAAGCTTTCTTT. This encodes CAWIPTGPEAFF.